This paragraph covers one T cell receptor (beta chain) sequence. What it recognizes is unknown. Per-sample yields of isolated PBMCs were at least 6.5 million. This record belongs to a study of blood T cells in healthy people across ages. Study-level points and caveats: The fall in TCR beta diversity per million T cells was roughly linear with age.

Sample-barcoded 5' priming and a J-beta primer mix drove a second PCR of roughly 6 to 12 cycles. Each of the cDNA molecules was tagged by a template-switch adaptor with 12 random nucleotides. TCRdb called the 5' RACE reads again in MiXCR, with one record for every CDR3 protein. Here the sample spans over a million distinct CDR3 sequences, around 25% being singletons. These data also featured in a second study, about T cells of mothers and their children. That report adds: TCR recombination output is shaped by thymic selection similarly in related and unrelated pairs.

Sample: blood. The receptor was isolated from a girl between 2 and 10 years old in good health.

The CDR3 spells CSAPRTGAQNIQYF. CDR3 in DNA: TGCAGTGCACCCCGGACAGGGGCCCAAAACATTCAGTACTTC. The chain couples TRBV20-1 to TRBJ2-4; TRBD1 agrees at 9 bases. Germline assignment: CDR1 DFQATT and CDR2 SNEGSKA (reference sequence). The CDR3 spans 14 residues. Trimming cost V 6 bases and J 5 bases; bases outside gene matches: 8.